These 24 T cell receptor beta chains share one sample of origin, sequenced in a study of metastatic and nonmetastatic thyroid tumors. Prior to thyroid surgery, none of the patients had received any treatment. TCRdb recomputed clones from the PCR reads via MiXCR. The repertoire has 30,000 to 35,000 clones, less than 30% of them found once; the top ten carry 7.8%. The specimen was blood. Receptor source: a female donor with papillary thyroid cancer or a benign thyroid nodule (not recorded which). Some clones in this sample may be carry-over from other donors' samples.

J is TRBJ1-2 and V is TRBV6-5; possible D gene TRBD1, 5 bases. The CDR3 spans 15 residues. V was shortened by 7 bases and J by 0 bases, with 15 bases between the two germline ends. The germline gives CDR1 MNHEY, CDR2 SVGAGI. The chain's CDR3 is CASISAWDANYGYTF. The CDR3 nucleotides read TGTGCCAGCATTTCGGCCTGGGACGCTAACTATGGCTACACCTTC.

The chain carries TRBV20-1 and TRBJ1-5, with unresolved D. With 0 bases removed from V and 3 bases from J, the gap between germline ends came to 9 bases. The CDR3 runs 14 residues. Germline loops: CDR1 DFQATT, CDR2 SNEGSKA (reference sequence). The CDR3 loop is CSARDEGFNQPQHF. CDR3 sequence (DNA): TGCAGTGCTAGAGATGAGGGCTTCAATCAGCCCCAGCATTTT.

As regards this clone: At one end, the junction sequence differs from germline, possibly due to a read error. The CDR3 loop reads CASRLAGQGIQETQYF. CDR3 nucleotide sequence: TGCGCCAGCAGATTAGCGGGACAGGGAATACAAGAGACCCAGTACTTC. The chain links TRBV7-2 to TRBJ2-5, with D possibly being TRBD1 (9 bases). This CDR3 region has 16 residues. The germline V gene encodes CDR1 SGHTA and CDR2 FQGNSA. The variable domain in full, completed from reference TRBV7-2 and TRBJ2-5, reads GAGVSQSPSNKVTEKGKDVELRCDPISGHTALYWYRQSLGQGLEFLIYFQGNSAPDKSGLPSDRFSAERTGGSVSTLTIQRTQQEDSAVYLCASRLAGQGIQETQYFGPGTRLLVL.

This clone was seen many times. The CDR3 nucleotides are TGCAGTGCGAACTATATTGGGGAAATGACAGATACGCAGTATTTT. It codes for CSANYIGEMTDTQYF. The chain employs TRBV20-1 and TRBJ2-3; D remains ambiguous. The CDR3 extends over 15 amino acids. The germline V and J ends were trimmed by 6 bases and 3 bases, with 19 bases remaining between them. Germline CDR1 reads DFQATT; CDR2 reads SNEGSKA (reference sequence).

This chain joins TRBV12-3 or TRBV12-4 and TRBJ1-5; D remains ambiguous. The CDR3 spans 12 residues. V was clipped by 5 bases and J by 7 bases, with 9 bases between them. The chain's CDR3 is CASSIPRQPQHF. The CDR3 bases are TGTGCCAGCAGTATACCTCGACAGCCCCAGCATTTT.

On this clone: This is likely a read error, given that the CDR3 carries no conserved phenylalanine or tryptophan at its end. The chain uses TRBV4-2 and TRBJ2-3; 7 nucleotides line up with TRBD1. The germline gives CDR1 LGHNA, CDR2 YNFKEQ. The J segment lost 5 bases and the V segment lost 4 bases, leaving 6 bases of the junction unmatched. The CDR3 covers 14 residues. In DNA, the CDR3 is TGTGCCAGCAGCCCGAAAGGGGGCAAAGATACGCAGTATGTT. It codes for CASSPKGGKDTQYV.

The V gene is TRBV15, the J gene TRBJ1-2; D is ambiguous. The CDR3 spans 14 residues. V shed 0 bases and J shed 4 bases, with 9 bases lying between them. CDR1 and CDR2 (germline): LNHNV, YYDKDF (reference sequence). The CDR3, as DNA: TGTGCCACCAGCAGAGATGAAACAGTCTATGGCTACACCTTC. This codes for CATSRDETVYGYTF. Full variable domain (remainder filled in from reference TRBV15 and TRBJ1-2): DAMVIQNPRYQVTQFGKPVTLSCSQTLNHNVMYWYQQKSSQAPKLLFHYYDKDFNNEADTPDNFQSRRPNTSFCFLDIRSPGLGDTAMYLCATSRDETVYGYTFGSGTRLTVV.

This clone came up many times. The chain uses TRBV11-3 and TRBJ2-1, with 9 bases fitting TRBD1. The CDR3 is 17 amino acids. Germline V gives CDR1 SGHNT, CDR2 YENEEA. The V gene end was trimmed by 0 bases and the J gene end by 0 bases; junction bases not matched to a gene: 3. This CDR3 reads CASSLDMTGGSYNEQFF. The DNA of the CDR3 is TGTGCCAGCAGCTTAGACATGACAGGGGGCTCCTACAATGAGCAGTTCTTC.

This clone showed up many times. The chain recombines TRBV27 with TRBJ2-6, with D unclear. This CDR3 is 15 amino acids long. In germline, CDR1 is MNHEY, CDR2 SMNVEV (reference sequence). V was clipped by 10 bases and J by 1 base, with 14 bases between them. CDR3 in DNA: TGTGCCAACGCGGACGTCACTTCTGGGGCCAACGTCCTGACTTTC. Protein sequence: CANADVTSGANVLTF.

This clone was seen a few times. The chain couples TRBV6-5 to TRBJ2-7; the D call may be TRBD1 or TRBD2 (5 bases each). Looked up from germline, CDR1 is MNHEY and CDR2 is SVGAGI. The CDR3 consists of 16 residues. Trimming shortened V by 2 bases and J by 10 bases, and 24 bases separated the two germline ends. The CDR3 loop reads CASSYRDPREGPDQYF. The CDR3 bases are TGTGCCAGCAGTTACAGGGACCCGCGTGAGGGTCCCGATCAGTACTTC.

This clone has just one count. The V call is TRBV3-1, the J call TRBJ2-7; D might be TRBD1 or TRBD2, each matching 5 bases. The germline V and J ends were trimmed by 4 bases and 12 bases, with 13 bases remaining between them. The V gene's germline CDR1 is LGHDT and CDR2 YNNKEL (reference sequence). The CDR3 is 11 residues long. The CDR3 bases are TGTGCCAGCAGCCTGAGGGACGACCCGTACTTC. As protein: CASSLRDDPYF.

This clone is a singleton in its sample. The V gene is TRBV4-1, the J gene TRBJ1-1; D gene uncertain. The CDR3 sequence is 11 residues long. Germline loops: CDR1 MGHRA, CDR2 YSYEKL. The CDR3 bases are TGCGGCGGCATCCAAGGAGCGTGGGCTTTCTTT. Translation: CGGIQGAWAFF.

The V call is TRBV6-2 or TRBV6-3, the J call TRBJ2-3; the D call may be TRBD1 or TRBD2 (7 bases each). The CDR3 is 15 amino acids. The ends were cut back, 6 bases at V and 5 bases at J, with 18 bases in the middle. Germline values: CDR1 MNHEY, CDR2 SVGEGT. The CDR3 region has the DNA TGTGCCAGCAGCCACCAGGGGGGGGGACGAGATACGCAGTATTTT. Residues: CASSHQGGGRDTQYF.

This clone was counted only a few times. The rearrangement uses TRBV6-1 and TRBJ1-2; tentatively, D is TRBD1 (5 bases). The V and J ends lost 3 bases and 7 bases respectively, with 18 bases between them. The length of the CDR3 is 15 residues. Germline V CDR1 and CDR2: MNHNS, SASEGT. CDR3 in DNA: TGTGCCAGCAGTGAGGACGCGGGGGGATTGAGTGGCTACACCTTC. Its translation is CASSEDAGGLSGYTF.

The sample holds a few counts of this clone. The genes are TRBV6-6 and TRBJ2-7, with D tentatively TRBD2 (7 bases). Germline CDR1 is MNHNY and CDR2 is SVGAGI (reference sequence). Trimming left V 0 bases short and J 4 bases short, with 16 bases between. The CDR3 totals 16 residues. The CDR3 DNA sequence: TGTGCCAGCAGTTACTCGGACGGGGGGCGCGTATACGAGCAGTACTTC. Protein: CASSYSDGGRVYEQYF.

This clone was seen ten or more times. V gene TRBV29-1 combines with J gene TRBJ2-3; D gene unclear. The CDR3 covers 13 residues. The germline gives CDR1 SQVTM, CDR2 ANQGSEA. The ends were cut back, 6 bases at V and 6 bases at J, with 16 bases in the middle. The CDR3 reads CSVPVRSTDTQYF. CDR3 nucleotides: TGCAGCGTACCGGTCAGGTCGACGGATACGCAGTATTTT.

This clone is medium-sized by share. The chain's CDR3 is CASSPGQGIYNEQFF. DNA of the CDR3: TGTGCCAGCAGTCCAGGACAGGGTATCTACAATGAGCAGTTCTTC. This chain links TRBV6-2 or TRBV6-3 with TRBJ2-1, with 8 nucleotides matching TRBD1. Germline assignment: CDR1 MNHEY and CDR2 SVGEGT. The V gene end was trimmed by 5 bases and the J gene end by 3 bases; junction bases not matched to a gene: 6. The CDR3 runs 15 residues.

Of note for this clone: Because it lacks the conserved phenylalanine or tryptophan at the end, this CDR3 is likely a read error. The chain employs TRBV12-3 or TRBV12-4 and TRBJ2-6; tentatively, D is TRBD1 or TRBD2 (5 bases each). This CDR3 contains 14 residues. The CDR3 spells CASSLTAGAYVLTV. CDR3 bases: TGTGCCAGCAGTTTAACAGCCGGGGCCTACGTCCTGACTGTC.

This clone showed up just once. One end of the junction fails to match germline, which may point to a read error. The chain is built from TRBV7-9 and TRBJ2-1; D is possibly TRBD1 (6 bases). This CDR3 is 13 amino acids long. The germline gives CDR1 SEHNR, CDR2 FQNEAQ (reference sequence). CDR3 nucleotides: TGTTCCAGCAGCTTAGATGGGGGCGATGAGCAGTTCTTC. Translated, it gives CSSSLDGGDEQFF.

This clone has only a few counts. A much larger clone differs from this one at a single base, so this may be a read error. The sample has other DNA sequences that encode this CDR3 too. This sequence joins TRBV4-2 and TRBJ1-6; TRBD1 matches 7 bases. Germline CDR1 reads LGHNA; CDR2 reads YNFKEQ. The CDR3 contains 18 residues. The CDR3, as DNA: TGTGCCAGCAGCCCCCTTCGACAGGGATGGTCCTATAACTCACCCCTCCACTTT. Translated, it gives CASSPLRQGWSYNSPLHF.

The sample holds many counts of this clone. The rearrangement links TRBV19 to TRBJ2-3; 8 bases align to TRBD1. This CDR3 is 13 amino acids long. The J segment lost 1 base and the V segment lost 6 bases, leaving 0 bases of the junction unmatched. Germline assignment: CDR1 LNHDA and CDR2 SQIVND (reference sequence). The DNA for the CDR3 is TGTGCCAGTAGGGACAGGGGCACAGATACGCAGTATTTT. Encoded protein: CASRDRGTDTQYF.

This clone has only a few counts. The V gene is TRBV24-1, the J gene TRBJ2-7; D may correspond to TRBD1 or TRBD2 (5 bases each). CDR1 and CDR2 from the germline V gene are KGHDR and SFDVKD. The CDR3 covers 14 residues. Trimming took off 4 bases at V and 3 bases at J, with 12 bases between the two ends. The CDR3, as DNA: TGTGCCACCAGTGAACTCGGGACGGACTACGAGCAGTACTTC. Its translation is CATSELGTDYEQYF.

The chain joins TRBV6-1 to TRBJ1-2, with D possibly being TRBD1 (5 bases). The germline CDR1 and CDR2 sequences are MNHNS and SASEGT. Trimming shortened V by 7 bases and J by 7 bases, and 19 bases separated the two germline ends. This CDR3 comprises 14 residues. The CDR3 sequence: CASTTRGGKGGYTF. CDR3 coding DNA: TGTGCCAGCACCACGCGGGGGGGTAAGGGTGGCTACACCTTC.

This clone has only a few counts. The chain recombines TRBV6-1 with TRBJ2-5; D is uncertain. Trimming cost V 3 bases and J 2 bases, with 7 bases left between them. CDR1 is MNHNS and CDR2 is SASEGT in the germline V gene. The CDR3 extends over 13 amino acids. As DNA, the CDR3 is TGTGCCAGCAGTGATTTCACTCAAGAGACCCAGTACTTC. As protein: CASSDFTQETQYF.